These 10 T cell receptor beta chains were all obtained from the same sample, sequenced in a study of blood T cell repertoires in COVID-19. The protocol was immunoSEQ multiplex PCR, while the TCRdb copy is restricted to in-frame clones and leaves out a portion. The sample has under 130,000 clones, 81% seen once. Sequencing was performed on peripheral blood. These receptors were obtained from a man older than 75 with acute or convalescent COVID-19.

As concerns this clone: The sample carries other DNA sequences with the same CDR3. V usage is TRBV27 and J usage is TRBJ2-3; the match to TRBD2 covers 11 bases. The CDR3 covers 14 residues. The germline V gene encodes CDR1 MNHEY and CDR2 SMNVEV (reference sequence). The trim removed 6 bases at V and 3 bases at J, leaving 2 bases unmatched. The CDR3 bases are TGTGCCAGCAGATTAGCGGGAGGGACAGATACGCAGTATTTT. Its translation: CASRLAGGTDTQYF.

The chain combines TRBV19 with TRBJ2-5; TRBD2 might be the D (6 bases). The DNA end favors TRBJ2-7, so the J call may be wrong. This CDR3 comprises 16 residues. CDR1 LNHDA and CDR2 SQIVND come from the germline V gene (reference sequence). CDR3 DNA: TGTGCCAGTAGTACACGTGGAGGGGCCTGGGGGAACGAGCAGTACTTC. Translation: CASSTRGGAWGNEQYF.

The CDR3 nucleotides read TGTGCCAGCTCACCAGTCGCGGAAGTTCGGACTGAAGCTTTCTTT. This sequence encodes CASSPVAEVRTEAFF. The chain carries TRBV18 and TRBJ1-1; D uncertain. Per the germline V gene, CDR1 is KGHSH and CDR2 is LQKENI. V was trimmed by 2 bases and J by 5 bases, leaving 15 bases between them. The CDR3 loop spans 15 amino acids.

The chain employs TRBV5-1 and TRBJ1-3; a weak D match, TRBD1 (5 bases). The ends were cut back, 4 bases at V and 10 bases at J, with 18 bases in the middle. CDR3 size: 14 residues. The germline CDR1 and CDR2 sequences are SGHRS and YFSETQ. The CDR3 sequence is CASSPLGSGSTIYF. CDR3 DNA: TGCGCCAGCAGCCCCTTGGGCTCAGGGTCGACCATATATTTT.

The count of this clone is one. The rearrangement uses TRBV18 and TRBJ2-1, with 7 bases matching TRBD1. CDR3 length: 16 amino acids. CDR1 KGHSH and CDR2 LQKENI come from the germline V gene. Trimming cost V 3 bases and J 3 bases; bases outside gene matches: 8. CDR3 sequence: CASSPTTGTDYNEQFF. CDR3 bases: TGTGCCAGCTCACCCACAACCGGGACAGACTACAATGAGCAGTTCTTC.

The rearrangement uses TRBV29-1 and TRBJ1-2, with TRBD1 identical over 10 bases. Losses at the gene ends were 5 bases for V and 5 bases for J; bases not matched to a gene: 5. The CDR3 is 13 amino acids. Per the germline V gene, CDR1 is SQVTM and CDR2 is ANQGSEA. The CDR3 DNA sequence: TGCAGCGTTTCGACAGGGGGCGCATATGGCTACACCTTC. As protein: CSVSTGGAYGYTF.

This clone was seen just once. V and J are TRBV6-2 or TRBV6-3 and TRBJ1-5; D is unresolved. The CDR3 length is 14 residues. Germline V gene sequence: CDR1 MNHEY, CDR2 SVGEGT. V lost 3 bases, J lost 0 bases, and 6 bases lay in between. In nucleotides, the CDR3 is TGTGCCAGCAGTTATAGCTATAGCAATCAGCCCCAGCATTTT. It is translated as CASSYSYSNQPQHF.

The chain has TRBV4-1 and TRBJ1-6; no clear D gene. The CDR3 contains 15 residues. The V gene lost 0 bases and the J gene lost 11 bases, with 14 bases spanning the gap. The germline CDR1 and CDR2 sequences are MGHRA and YSYEKL. The CDR3 region has the DNA TGCGCCAGCAGCCAAGATCTGGGCGCCGGGACACCCCTCCACTTT. Its translation: CASSQDLGAGTPLHF.

The CDR3 loop reads CASSLGQGFSEAFF. CDR3 DNA sequence: TGCGCCAGCAGCTTGGGTCAGGGCTTCTCTGAAGCTTTCTTT. The chain joins TRBV5-1 to TRBJ1-1; possibly TRBD1 for D (5 bases). This CDR3 has 14 residues. Germline lookup yields CDR1 SGHRS and CDR2 YFSETQ. The V and J ends lost 0 bases and 6 bases respectively, with 12 bases between them.

This chain links TRBV28 with TRBJ1-2, with D tentatively TRBD1 (5 bases). The CDR3 has 13 amino acids. In germline, CDR1 is MDHEN, CDR2 SYDVKM. V dropped 3 bases and J dropped 0 bases, with 5 bases sitting between them. CDR3 bases: TGTGCCAGCAGTTTGACAGCTAACTATGGCTACACCTTC. Translating it yields CASSLTANYGYTF.